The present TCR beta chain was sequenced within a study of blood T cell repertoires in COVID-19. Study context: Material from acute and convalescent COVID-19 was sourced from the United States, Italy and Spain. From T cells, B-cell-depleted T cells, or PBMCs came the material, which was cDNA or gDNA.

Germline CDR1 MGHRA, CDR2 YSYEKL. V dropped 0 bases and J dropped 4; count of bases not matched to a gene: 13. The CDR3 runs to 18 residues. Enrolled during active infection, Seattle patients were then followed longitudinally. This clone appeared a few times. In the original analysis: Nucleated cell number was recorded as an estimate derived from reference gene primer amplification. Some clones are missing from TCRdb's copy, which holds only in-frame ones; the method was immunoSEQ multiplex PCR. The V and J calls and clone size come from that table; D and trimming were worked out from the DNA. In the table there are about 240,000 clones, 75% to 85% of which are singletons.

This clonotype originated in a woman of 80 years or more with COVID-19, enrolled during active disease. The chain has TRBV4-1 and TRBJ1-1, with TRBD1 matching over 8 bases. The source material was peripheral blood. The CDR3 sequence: CASSQDPPFRRGPTEAFF. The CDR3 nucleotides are TGCGCCAGCAGCCAAGATCCCCCTTTCCGCAGGGGGCCCACTGAAGCTTTCTTT.